A single T cell receptor beta chain is shown here with its context. Its antigen is not known. CDR1 and CDR2 (germline): SEHNR, FQNEAQ (reference sequence). V lost 5 bases and J 3 bases, leaving 11 bases between the germline ends. The CDR3 has 13 residues. Premalignant or tumor cells were enriched by macro-dissection after pathologic assessment. This sample was included in a study of immune evolution from preneoplasia to lung adenocarcinoma. Study findings and constraints: Compared with EGFR-mutant or double wild-type lesions, KRAS-mutant nodules were more clonal.

The assay was immunoSEQ multiplex PCR, and TCRdb's table has in-frame clones only and misses some. The sample carries approximately 6,500 clones, just under 80% recorded once. V and J are TRBV7-9 and TRBJ2-7; no firm D call. Sequenced: FFPE minimally invasive lung adenocarcinoma tissue. This receptor was taken from a person aged 50-70 years with lung adenocarcinoma. CDR3 sequence: CASSPSGDYEQYF. The CDR3 DNA follows: TGTGCCAGCAGCCCCTCTGGGGACTACGAGCAGTACTTC.